One and the same sample provided the 13 T cell receptor beta chains below, sequenced in a study of CD8 T cells in Susac syndrome. Random-hexamer reverse transcription was applied to 0.5 to 1 ug RNA. MiXCR, applied by TCRdb to the immunoSEQ multiplex PCR reads, yields one record per CDR3 protein. Among 100,000 to 150,000 distinct CDR3 sequences listed, about 94% were seen once. The sequenced sample consisted of CD4+ T cells from PBMCs. The origin of the receptors is a human donor in good health.

This sequence joins TRBV20-1 and TRBJ2-1, with 9 positions matching TRBD2. The germline V gene encodes CDR1 DFQATT and CDR2 SNEGSKA (reference sequence). Trimming at V came to 6 bases and at J to 3 bases, leaving 6 bases not matched to a gene. CDR3 length: 14 amino acids. The CDR3 sequence is CSASPSGIYNEQFF. CDR3 sequence (DNA): TGCAGTGCCAGCCCTAGCGGGATCTACAATGAGCAGTTCTTC.

V is TRBV30 and J is TRBJ1-1; D is ambiguous. The germline CDR1 and CDR2 sequences are GTSNPN and SVGIG (reference sequence). The CDR3 runs to 14 residues. Trimming left V 2 bases short and J 0 bases short, with 10 bases between. Here the CDR3 reads CAWSYNSLNTEAFF. The CDR3 DNA reads as TGTGCCTGGAGTTATAACAGCTTGAACACTGAAGCTTTCTTT.

This sequence joins TRBV12-3 or TRBV12-4 and TRBJ2-1; 9 bases match TRBD2. The CDR3 is made up of 14 amino acids. The junction had 6 bases not matched to a gene; V was cut back by 4 bases and J by 8 bases. CDR3 sequence (DNA): TGTGCCAGCAGTTGGTCACGCGGGAGGGATGAGCAGTTCTTC. Translation: CASSWSRGRDEQFF.

The chain recombines TRBV10-3 with TRBJ1-2, with D maybe TRBD1 (5 bases). Trimming took off 0 bases at V and 2 bases at J, with 16 bases between the two ends. The CDR3 spans 17 residues. In germline, CDR1 is ENHRY, CDR2 SYGVKD. The DNA of the CDR3 is TGTGCCATCAGTGAGTCGGTCGTGGGCAGGGCCAACTATGGCTACACCTTC. The encoded protein is CAISESVVGRANYGYTF.

This sequence joins TRBV19 and TRBJ2-1, with D uncertain. Germline CDR1 is LNHDA and CDR2 is SQIVND (reference sequence). The CDR3 covers 17 residues. The germline V and J ends were trimmed by 3 bases and 0 bases, with 15 bases remaining between them. For the CDR3, the DNA is TGTGCCAGTAGTATTATGGACGGGCTTAGCTCCTACAATGAGCAGTTCTTC. The encoded protein is CASSIMDGLSSYNEQFF.

The V gene is TRBV2, the J gene TRBJ2-7; TRBD1 agrees at 9 bases. Germline V lookup: CDR1 SNHLY, CDR2 FYNNEI. CDR3 length equals 16 residues. V dropped 4 bases and J dropped 0; count of bases not matched to a gene: 7. In DNA form, the CDR3 reads TGTGCCAGCAGTGGGGGACAGGGTATGAGCTCCTACGAGCAGTACTTC. The encoded protein is CASSGGQGMSSYEQYF.

The chain joins TRBV3-1 to TRBJ2-1, with D maybe TRBD2 (5 bases). The germline CDR1 and CDR2 sequences are LGHDT and YNNKEL (reference sequence). The CDR3 length is 12 residues. The V end lost 7 bases, the J end lost 7 bases, and 11 bases lay between the germline ends. The CDR3 DNA reads TGTGCCAGCAACCGGGAAGGGAATGAGCAGTTCTTC. Its translation: CASNREGNEQFF.

This chain uses TRBV7-2 with TRBJ2-1, with D maybe TRBD2 (6 bases). The V end lost 5 bases, the J end lost 2 bases, and 13 bases lay between the germline ends. Germline V lookup: CDR1 SGHTA, CDR2 FQGNSA. This CDR3 comprises 15 residues. CDR3 sequence (DNA): TGTGCCAGCAGCGAAAATAGCGGTCCCTACAATGAGCAGTTCTTC. Its translation: CASSENSGPYNEQFF.

The rearrangement uses TRBV20-1 and TRBJ2-1; no definite D call. Deletions cut 3 bases from V and 0 bases from J, with 9 bases between. CDR1 and CDR2 from the germline V gene are DFQATT and SNEGSKA (reference sequence). This CDR3 has 14 residues. Here the CDR3 DNA reads TGCAGTGCTAGGATTAGTAGCTCCTACAATGAGCAGTTCTTC. As protein: CSARISSSYNEQFF.

The chain uses TRBV12-3 or TRBV12-4 and TRBJ1-1; no clear D gene. The CDR3 is made up of 12 amino acids. Trimming left V 4 bases short and J 7 bases short, with 10 bases between. The CDR3: CASSSVGSEAFF. The CDR3 nucleotides are TGTGCCAGCAGTTCAGTTGGGAGTGAAGCTTTCTTT.

The chain is built from TRBV20-1 and TRBJ1-5; 12 bases align to TRBD1. Germline-derived CDR1 and CDR2 are DFQATT and SNEGSKA (reference sequence). Trimming removed 5 bases from V and 7 bases from J; junction bases left unmatched: 6. This CDR3 has 14 amino acids. The CDR3 here is CSAQGQGAGQPQHF. Written as DNA, the CDR3 is TGCAGTGCTCAGGGACAGGGGGCAGGACAGCCCCAGCATTTT.

A single count supports this clonotype. J is TRBJ2-7 and V is TRBV5-1; no clear D gene. V dropped 1 base and J dropped 2 bases, with 16 bases sitting between them. The V gene's germline CDR1 is SGHRS and CDR2 YFSETQ. This CDR3 spans 16 amino acids. For the CDR3, the DNA is TGCGCCAGCAGCTTGCGCGGAACTCCAGCCCCCTACGAGCAGTACTTC. It is translated as CASSLRGTPAPYEQYF.

The chain recombines TRBV25-1 with TRBJ2-6; perhaps D is TRBD1 or TRBD2 (6 bases each). Germline CDR1 MGHDK, CDR2 SYGVNS. The CDR3 consists of 17 residues. The V gene lost 3 bases and the J gene lost 0 bases, with 12 bases spanning the gap. Here the CDR3 reads CASSDRGRSSGANVLTF. The CDR3 DNA follows: TGTGCCAGCAGTGATCGGGGGCGGTCCTCTGGGGCCAACGTCCTGACTTTC.